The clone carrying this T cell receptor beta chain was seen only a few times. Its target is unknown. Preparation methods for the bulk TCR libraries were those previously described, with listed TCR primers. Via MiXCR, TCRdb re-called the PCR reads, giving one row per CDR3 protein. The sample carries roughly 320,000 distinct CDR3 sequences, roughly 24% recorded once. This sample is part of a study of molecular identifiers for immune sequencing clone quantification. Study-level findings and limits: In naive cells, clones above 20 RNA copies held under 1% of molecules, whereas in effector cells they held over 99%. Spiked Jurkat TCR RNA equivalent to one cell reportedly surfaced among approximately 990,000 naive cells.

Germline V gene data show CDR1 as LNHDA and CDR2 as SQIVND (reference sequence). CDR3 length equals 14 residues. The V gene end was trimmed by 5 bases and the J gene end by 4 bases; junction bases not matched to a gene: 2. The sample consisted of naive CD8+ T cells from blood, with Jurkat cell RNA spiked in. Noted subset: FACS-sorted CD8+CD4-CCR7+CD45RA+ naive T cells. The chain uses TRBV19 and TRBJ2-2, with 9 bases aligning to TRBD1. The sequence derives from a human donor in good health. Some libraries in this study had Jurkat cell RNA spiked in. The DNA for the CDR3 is TGTGCCAGTAGTGAGACAGGGGGCACCGGGGAGCTGTTTTTT. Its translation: CASSETGGTGELFF.